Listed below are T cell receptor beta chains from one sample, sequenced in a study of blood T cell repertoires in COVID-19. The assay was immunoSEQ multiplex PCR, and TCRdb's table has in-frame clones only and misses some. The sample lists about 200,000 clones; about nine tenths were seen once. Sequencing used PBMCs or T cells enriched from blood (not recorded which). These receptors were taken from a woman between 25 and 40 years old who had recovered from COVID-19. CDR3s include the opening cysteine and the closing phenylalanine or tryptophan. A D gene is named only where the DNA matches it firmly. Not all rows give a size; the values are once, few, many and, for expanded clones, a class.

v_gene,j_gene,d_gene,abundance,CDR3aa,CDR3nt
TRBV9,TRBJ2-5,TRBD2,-,CASSVKSGGAKETQYF,TGTGCCAGCAGTGTGAAATCCGGGGGGGCTAAAGAGACCCAGTACTTC
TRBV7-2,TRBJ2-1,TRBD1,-,CASSLRGPIRNEQFF,TGTGCCAGCAGCCTCAGGGGGCCGATACGGAATGAGCAGTTCTTC
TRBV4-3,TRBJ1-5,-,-,CASSQGTDSNQPQHF,TGCGCCAGCAGCCAAGGGACTGATAGCAATCAGCCCCAGCATTTT
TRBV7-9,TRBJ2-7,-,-,CASSWQGLPYEQYF,TGTGCCAGCAGCTGGCAGGGTCTGCCCTACGAGCAGTACTTC
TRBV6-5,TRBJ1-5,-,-,CASSSRGSNQPQHF,TGTGCCAGCAGTTCCAGGGGAAGCAATCAGCCCCAGCATTTT
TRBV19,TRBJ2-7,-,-,CASSKGDGYEQYF,TGTGCCAGTAGTAAAGGGGATGGGTACGAGCAGTACTTC
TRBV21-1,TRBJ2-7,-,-,CASSKTGGLDEQYF,TGTGCCAGCAGCAAGACAGGGGGTCTCGACGAGCAGTACTTC
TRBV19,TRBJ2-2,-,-,CAAASGGFTGELFF,TGTGCCGCTGCATCGGGGGGCTTCACCGGGGAGCTGTTTTTT
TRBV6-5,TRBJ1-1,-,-,CASSYSQPDGVAFF,TGTGCCAGCAGTTACTCCCAACCCGACGGAGTAGCTTTCTTT
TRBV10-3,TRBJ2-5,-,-,CAISESALGQETQYF,TGTGCCATCAGTGAGTCCGCACTAGGCCAAGAGACCCAGTACTTC
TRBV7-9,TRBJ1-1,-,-,CASSLAWGMNTEAFF,TGTGCCAGCAGCTTAGCCTGGGGCATGAACACTGAAGCTTTCTTT
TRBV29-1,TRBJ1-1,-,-,CSAAATNTEAFF,TGCAGCGCCGCGGCGACGAACACTGAAGCTTTCTTT
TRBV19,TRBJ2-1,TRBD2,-,CASSIEGAGAYNEQFF,TGTGCCAGTAGTATAGAAGGAGCGGGAGCCTACAATGAGCAGTTCTTC
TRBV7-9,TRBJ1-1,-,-,CASSHPMAANTEAFF,TGTGCCAGCAGCCACCCCATGGCGGCGAACACTGAAGCTTTCTTT
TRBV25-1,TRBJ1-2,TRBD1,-,CASGIQGAIGYTF,TGTGCCAGCGGAATACAGGGGGCGATTGGCTACACCTTC
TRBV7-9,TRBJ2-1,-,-,CASSSLRGGYNEQFF,TGTGCCAGCAGCTCTCTCCGAGGGGGTTACAATGAGCAGTTCTTC
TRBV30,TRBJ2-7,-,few,CAWSAGTSYEQYF,TGTGCCTGGAGCGCCGGGACATCGTACGAGCAGTACTTC
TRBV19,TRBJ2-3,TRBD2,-,CASGLAGSTDTQYF,TGTGCCAGCGGACTAGCGGGATCCACAGATACGCAGTATTTT
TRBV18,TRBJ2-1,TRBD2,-,CASSPSREGSYNEQFF,TGTGCCAGCTCACCATCGCGGGAGGGATCCTACAATGAGCAGTTCTTC
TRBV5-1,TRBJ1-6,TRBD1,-,CASSPETGTNSPLHF,TGCGCCAGCAGCCCTGAGACAGGGACCAATTCACCCCTCCACTTT
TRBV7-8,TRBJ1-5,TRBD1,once,CASSLGARGHSNQPQHF,TGTGCCAGCAGCTTAGGGGCGAGGGGGCATAGCAATCAGCCCCAGCATTTT
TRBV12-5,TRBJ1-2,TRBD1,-,CASGRTQQGAGANYGYTF,TGTGCTAGTGGCCGGACCCAACAGGGGGCAGGCGCTAACTATGGCTACACCTTC
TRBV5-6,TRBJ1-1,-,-,CASSVTGRRTEAFF,TGTGCCAGCAGCGTAACAGGGAGACGGACTGAAGCTTTCTTT
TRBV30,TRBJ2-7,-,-,CAWSPQGYEQYF,TGTGCCTGGAGCCCGCAGGGCTACGAGCAGTACTTC
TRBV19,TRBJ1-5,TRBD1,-,CASTPRQDRSNQPQHF,TGTGCCAGTACCCCACGACAGGACAGGAGCAATCAGCCCCAGCATTTT
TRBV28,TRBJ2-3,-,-,CASSLGSLSDTQYF,TGTGCCAGCAGTTTAGGGAGCTTGTCAGATACGCAGTATTTT
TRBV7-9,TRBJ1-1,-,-,CASSLTGGGVNTEAFF,TGTGCCAGCAGCTTAACTGGTGGTGGAGTGAACACTGAAGCTTTCTTT
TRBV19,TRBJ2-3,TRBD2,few,CASTQAGREADTQYF,TGTGCCAGTACCCAAGCGGGGCGGGAGGCAGATACGCAGTATTTT
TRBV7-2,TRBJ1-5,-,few,CASSLGRRGGNQPQHF,TGTGCCAGCAGCTTAGGAAGGAGGGGTGGCAATCAGCCCCAGCATTTT
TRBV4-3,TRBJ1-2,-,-,CASSPSESETGNYGYTF,TGCGCCAGCAGCCCGTCGGAATCGGAAACAGGAAACTATGGCTACACCTTC
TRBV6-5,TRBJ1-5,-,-,CASSTGLQPQHF,TGTGCCAGCAGCACGGGACTGCAGCCCCAGCATTTT
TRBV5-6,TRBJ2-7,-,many,CASSVTGFLDEQYF,TGTGCCAGCAGCGTAACAGGGTTCTTGGACGAGCAGTACTTC
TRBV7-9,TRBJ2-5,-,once,CASSGGETQYF,TGTGCCAGCAGCGGCGGGGAGACCCAGTACTTC
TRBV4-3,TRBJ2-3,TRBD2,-,CASSLAGASDTQYF,TGCGCCAGCAGCCTAGCGGGGGCGTCAGATACGCAGTATTTT
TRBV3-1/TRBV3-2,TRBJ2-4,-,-,CASSQDSAGRSKNIQYF,TGTGCCAGCAGCCAAGATTCCGCGGGAAGGTCCAAAAACATTCAGTACTTC